The T cell receptor (beta chain) under discussion was sequenced for a study of blood T cell repertoires in COVID-19 (dated by TCRdb to between 2020 and 2021). For the wider study: Samples from collaborators originated in the United States, Italy and Spain and spanned both the acute and convalescent phases of COVID-19. The prospective study material was composed of cDNA or gDNA derived from T cells, B-cell-depleted T cells, or PBMCs. The samples were drawn from two sources: the first 160 participants of the ongoing ImmuneRACE study, and over 1,000 subjects contributed by 6 global collaborators. Sample metadata almost always included a de-identified subject ID, COVID-19 status, age in years and sex. Subjects who had been exposed to COVID-19, were actively infected with it, or had recovered from it provided the deeply sampled blood TCRbeta repertoires that made up the dataset. The repertoires were released in a freely available public database meant as a resource for research on the immune response to SARS-CoV-2. Where HLA class I and class II types were available, the types were taken from metadata supplied by the sample provider, not from assay-based typing.

TCRbeta CDR3 regions were amplified from genomic DNA using the immunoSEQ Assay, a bias-controlled multiplex PCR. The authors' analysis ran thus. Nucleated cell counts per sample were estimated from amplification of reference gene primers within the assay. To quantify the absolute abundance of each unique TCRbeta CDR3 rearrangement, sequence reads were collapsed and filtered. For each sample, productive Simpson clonality was calculated by taking the square root of Simpson's diversity index across productive rearrangements. This is the immuneACCESS table as TCRdb keeps it, with only in-frame sequences that have V and J called. A part of the clones is gone; compared with another copy, unresolved V genes explain less than half, and the rest is unexplained. The V and J calls and clone size come from that table; D and trimming were worked out from the DNA. Within this sample are about 200,000 clones, with 86% of them counted one time only. The leading ten clones occupy about 2% of the sample.

Study-wide findings and limitations: Clinical and demographic metadata were provided uncurated, with the amount varying by source and participant.

About this clone itself: Its cognate antigen has yet to be identified. There are no base qualities to consult, and no much larger clone falls within one base.

V and J are trimmed by 6 bases and 6 bases, and the gene matches miss 10 bases of the junction. Taken from the germline V gene, the CDR1 and CDR2 loops are SGHTA and FQGTGA. Reading from cysteine to phenylalanine, the CDR3 counts 14 amino acids. The sequence is cut down to CDR3 DNA, 42 bases in frame from base 1. Collaborating institutions collected whole blood in K2EDTA tubes following their own protocols. For TCRbeta analysis, collaborators shipped samples in one of three forms: frozen whole blood, isolated PBMCs, or DNA extracted from either of those sample types. Sequenced: peripheral blood. The sequence was obtained from a woman in her fifties or sixties with acute or convalescent COVID-19. This chain joins TRBV7-3 to TRBJ1-1, and 7 junctional nucleotides match TRBD1. The CDR3 reads as follows: CASSPSGGQSEAFF. The DNA sequence is as follows: TGTGCCAGCAGTCCCTCAGGGGGTCAGTCTGAAGCTTTCTTT.